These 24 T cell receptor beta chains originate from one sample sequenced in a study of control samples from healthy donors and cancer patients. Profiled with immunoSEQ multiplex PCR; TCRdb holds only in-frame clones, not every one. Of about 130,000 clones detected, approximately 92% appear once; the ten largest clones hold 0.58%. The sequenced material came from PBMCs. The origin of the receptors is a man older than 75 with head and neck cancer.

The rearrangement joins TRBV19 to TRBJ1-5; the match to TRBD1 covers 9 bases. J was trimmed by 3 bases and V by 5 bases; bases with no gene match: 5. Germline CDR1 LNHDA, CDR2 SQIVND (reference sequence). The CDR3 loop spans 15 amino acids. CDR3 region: CASSSTGGLNQPQHF. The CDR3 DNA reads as TGTGCCAGTAGTTCGACAGGGGGTCTCAATCAGCCCCAGCATTTT. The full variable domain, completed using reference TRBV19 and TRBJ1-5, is DGGITQSPKYLFRKEGQNVTLSCEQNLNHDAMYWYRQDPGQGLRLIYYSQIVNDFQKGDIAEGYSVSREKKESFPLTVTSAQKNPTAFYLCASSSTGGLNQPQHFGDGTRLSIL.

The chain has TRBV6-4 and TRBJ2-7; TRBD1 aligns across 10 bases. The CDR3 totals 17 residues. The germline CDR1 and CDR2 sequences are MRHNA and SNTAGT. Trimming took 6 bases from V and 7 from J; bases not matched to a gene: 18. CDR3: CASSVRPGQGRGGEQYF. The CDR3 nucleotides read TGTGCCAGCAGCGTACGCCCGGGACAGGGGAGGGGGGGAGAGCAGTACTTC.

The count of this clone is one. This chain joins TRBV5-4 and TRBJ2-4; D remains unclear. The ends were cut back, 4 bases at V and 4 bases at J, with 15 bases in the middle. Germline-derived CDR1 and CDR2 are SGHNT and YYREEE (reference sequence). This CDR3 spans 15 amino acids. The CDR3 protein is CASSLLRLGKNIQYF. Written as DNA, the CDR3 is TGTGCCAGCAGCCTCCTCCGTCTAGGTAAAAACATTCAGTACTTC.

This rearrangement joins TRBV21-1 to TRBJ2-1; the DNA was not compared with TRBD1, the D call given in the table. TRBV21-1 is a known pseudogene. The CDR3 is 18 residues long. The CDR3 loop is CASSKDPWTGLNYNEQFF. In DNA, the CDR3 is TGTGCCAGCAGCAAAGATCCTTGGACAGGGCTTAACTACAATGAGCAGTTCTTC.

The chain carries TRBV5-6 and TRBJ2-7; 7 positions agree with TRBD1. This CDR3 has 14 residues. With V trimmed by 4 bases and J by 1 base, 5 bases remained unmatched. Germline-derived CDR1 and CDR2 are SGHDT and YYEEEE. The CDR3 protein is CASSQTGISYEQYF. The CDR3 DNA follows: TGTGCCAGCAGCCAGACAGGGATTTCCTACGAGCAGTACTTC. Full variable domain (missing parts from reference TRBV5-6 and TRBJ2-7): DAGVTQSPTHLIKTRGQQVTLRCSPKSGHDTVSWYQQALGQGPQFIFQYYEEEERQRGNFPDRFSGHQFPNYSSELNVNALLLGDSALYLCASSQTGISYEQYFGPGTRLTVT.

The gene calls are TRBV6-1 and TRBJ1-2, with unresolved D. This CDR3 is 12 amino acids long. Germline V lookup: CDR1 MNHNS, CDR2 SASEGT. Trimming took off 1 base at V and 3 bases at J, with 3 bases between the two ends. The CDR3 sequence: CASSEGYYGYTF. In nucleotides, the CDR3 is TGTGCCAGCAGTGAAGGGTACTATGGCTACACCTTC.

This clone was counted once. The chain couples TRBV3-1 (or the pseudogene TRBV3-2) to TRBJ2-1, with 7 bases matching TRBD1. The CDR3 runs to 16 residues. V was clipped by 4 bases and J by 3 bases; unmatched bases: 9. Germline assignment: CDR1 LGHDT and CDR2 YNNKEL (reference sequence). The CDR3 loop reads CASSRRLQGSYNEQFF. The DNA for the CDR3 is TGTGCCAGCAGCCGCAGACTACAGGGGAGCTACAATGAGCAGTTCTTC.

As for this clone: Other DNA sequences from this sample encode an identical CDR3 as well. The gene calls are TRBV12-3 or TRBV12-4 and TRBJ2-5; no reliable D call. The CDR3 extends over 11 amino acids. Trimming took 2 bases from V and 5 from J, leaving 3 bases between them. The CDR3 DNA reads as TGTGCCAGCAGTTTACTTGAGACCCAGTACTTC. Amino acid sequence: CASSLLETQYF.

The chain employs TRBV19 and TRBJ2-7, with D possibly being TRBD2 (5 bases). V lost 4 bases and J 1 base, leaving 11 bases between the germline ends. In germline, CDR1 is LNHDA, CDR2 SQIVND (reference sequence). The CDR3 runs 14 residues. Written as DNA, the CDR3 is TGTGCCAGTAGTAAAGCCGGGGTATCCTACGAGCAGTACTTC. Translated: CASSKAGVSYEQYF.

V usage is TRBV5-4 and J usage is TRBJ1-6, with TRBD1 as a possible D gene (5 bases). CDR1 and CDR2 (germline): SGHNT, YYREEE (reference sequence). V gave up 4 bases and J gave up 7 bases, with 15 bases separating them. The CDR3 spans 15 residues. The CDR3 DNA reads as TGTGCCAGCAGCACCTCGACAGTAAGAAATTCACCCCTCCACTTT. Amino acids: CASSTSTVRNSPLHF.

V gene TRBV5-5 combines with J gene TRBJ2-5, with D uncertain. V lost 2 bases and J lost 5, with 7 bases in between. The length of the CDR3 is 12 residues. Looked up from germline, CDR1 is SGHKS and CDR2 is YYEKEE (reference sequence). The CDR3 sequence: CASSFQAETQYF. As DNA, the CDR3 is TGTGCCAGCAGCTTTCAAGCGGAGACCCAGTACTTC.

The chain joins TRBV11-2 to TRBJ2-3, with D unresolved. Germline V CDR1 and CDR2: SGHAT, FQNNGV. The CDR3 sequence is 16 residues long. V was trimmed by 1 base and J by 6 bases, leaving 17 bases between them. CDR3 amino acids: CASSLGARLGRDTQYF. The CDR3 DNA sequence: TGTGCCAGCAGCTTAGGGGCTCGTTTGGGCCGGGATACGCAGTATTTT.

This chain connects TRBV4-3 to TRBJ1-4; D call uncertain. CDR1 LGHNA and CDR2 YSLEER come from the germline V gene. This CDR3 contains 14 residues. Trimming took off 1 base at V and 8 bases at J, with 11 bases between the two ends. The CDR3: CASSQVTRLEKLFF. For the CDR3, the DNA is TGCGCCAGCAGCCAAGTCACAAGACTCGAAAAACTGTTTTTT.

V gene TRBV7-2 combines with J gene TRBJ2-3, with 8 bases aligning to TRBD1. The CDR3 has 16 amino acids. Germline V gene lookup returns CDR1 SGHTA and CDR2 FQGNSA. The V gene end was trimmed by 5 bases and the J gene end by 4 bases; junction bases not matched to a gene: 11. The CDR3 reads CASSRFGTGIPDTQYF. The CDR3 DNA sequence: TGTGCCAGCAGCAGATTCGGGACAGGTATTCCAGATACGCAGTATTTT.

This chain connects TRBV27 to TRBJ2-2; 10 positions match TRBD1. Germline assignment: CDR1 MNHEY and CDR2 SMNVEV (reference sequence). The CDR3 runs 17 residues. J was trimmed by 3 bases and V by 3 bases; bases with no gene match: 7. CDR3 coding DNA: TGTGCCAGCAGTTTCCGGACAGGGGGGGCGGACACCGGGGAGCTGTTTTTT. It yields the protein CASSFRTGGADTGELFF.

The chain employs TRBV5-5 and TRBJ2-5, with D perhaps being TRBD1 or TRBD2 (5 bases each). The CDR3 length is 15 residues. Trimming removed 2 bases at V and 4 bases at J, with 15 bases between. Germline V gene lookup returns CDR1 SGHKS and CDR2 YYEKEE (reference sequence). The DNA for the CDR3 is TGTGCCAGCAGCTTTCCAGGGACCAGAGGAGAGACCCAGTACTTC. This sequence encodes CASSFPGTRGETQYF. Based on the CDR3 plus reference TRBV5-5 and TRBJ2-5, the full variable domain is DAGVTQSPTHLIKTRGQQVTLRCSPISGHKSVSWYQQVLGQGPQFIFQYYEKEERGRGNFPDRFSARQFPNYSSELNVNALLLGDSALYLCASSFPGTRGETQYFGPGTRLLVL.

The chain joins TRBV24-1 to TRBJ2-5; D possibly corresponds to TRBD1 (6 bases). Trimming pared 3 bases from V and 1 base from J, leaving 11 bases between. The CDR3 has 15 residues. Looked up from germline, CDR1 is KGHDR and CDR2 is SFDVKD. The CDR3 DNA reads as TGTGCCACCAGTGATCCGAGGACAGCCCAAGAGACCCAGTACTTC. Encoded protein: CATSDPRTAQETQYF.

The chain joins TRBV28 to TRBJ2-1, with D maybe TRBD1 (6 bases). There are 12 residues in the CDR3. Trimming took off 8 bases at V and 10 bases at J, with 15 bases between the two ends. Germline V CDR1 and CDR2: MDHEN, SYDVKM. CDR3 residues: CASSLRQGEQFF. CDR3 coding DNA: TGTGCCAGCTCCTTAAGGCAGGGGGAGCAGTTCTTC.

In DNA form, the CDR3 reads TGTGCCAGCAGCACGGGGACTAGCGGGAAGTACGAGCAGTACTTC. Its protein is CASSTGTSGKYEQYF. The rearrangement links TRBV3-1 (or the pseudogene TRBV3-2) to TRBJ2-7; 13 bases map to TRBD2. In germline, CDR1 is LGHDT, CDR2 YNNKEL (reference sequence). This CDR3 spans 15 amino acids. The junction had 5 bases not matched to a gene; V was cut back by 5 bases and J by 4 bases.

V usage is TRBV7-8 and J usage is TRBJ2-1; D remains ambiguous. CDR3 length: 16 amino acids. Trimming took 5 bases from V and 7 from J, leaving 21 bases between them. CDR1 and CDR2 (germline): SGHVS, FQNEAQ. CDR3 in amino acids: CASSTLRTSSYNEQFF. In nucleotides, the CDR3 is TGTGCCAGCAGCACCCTTCGAACTTCAAGTTATAATGAGCAGTTCTTC.

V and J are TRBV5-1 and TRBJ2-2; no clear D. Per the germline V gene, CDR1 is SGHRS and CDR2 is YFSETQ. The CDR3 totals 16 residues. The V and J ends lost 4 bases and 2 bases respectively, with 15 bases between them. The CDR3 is CASSPEQRSNTGELFF. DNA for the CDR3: TGCGCCAGCAGCCCGGAACAGAGATCCAACACCGGGGAGCTGTTTTTT.

As DNA, the CDR3 is TGTGCCAGCAGTGAAGGCTCTAAGTTTAGAGAGACCCAGTACTTC. Amino acid sequence: CASSEGSKFRETQYF. The V gene is TRBV2, the J gene TRBJ2-5; unclear D gene. V lost 1 base to trimming and J lost 4 bases, with 13 bases between them. The CDR3 contains 15 residues. In germline, CDR1 is SNHLY, CDR2 FYNNEI. The variable domain in full, with the rest retrieved from reference TRBV2 and TRBJ2-5, is EPEVTQTPSHQVTQMGQEVILRCVPISNHLYFYWYRQILGQKVEFLVSFYNNEISEKSEIFDDQFSVERPDGSNFTLKIRSTKLEDSAMYFCASSEGSKFRETQYFGPGTRLLVL.

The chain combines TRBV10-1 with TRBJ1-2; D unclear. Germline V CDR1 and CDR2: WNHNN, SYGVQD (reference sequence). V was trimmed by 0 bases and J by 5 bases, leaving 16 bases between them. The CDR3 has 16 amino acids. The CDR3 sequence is CASSESISASFYGYTF. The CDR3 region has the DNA TGCGCCAGCAGTGAGTCGATATCGGCAAGCTTTTATGGCTACACCTTC.

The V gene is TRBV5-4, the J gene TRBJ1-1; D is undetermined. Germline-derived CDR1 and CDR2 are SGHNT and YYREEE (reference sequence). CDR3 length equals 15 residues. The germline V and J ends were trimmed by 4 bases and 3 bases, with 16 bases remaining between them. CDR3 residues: CASSQVTGWDTEAFF. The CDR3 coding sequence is TGTGCCAGCAGCCAAGTGACGGGTTGGGACACTGAAGCTTTCTTT.